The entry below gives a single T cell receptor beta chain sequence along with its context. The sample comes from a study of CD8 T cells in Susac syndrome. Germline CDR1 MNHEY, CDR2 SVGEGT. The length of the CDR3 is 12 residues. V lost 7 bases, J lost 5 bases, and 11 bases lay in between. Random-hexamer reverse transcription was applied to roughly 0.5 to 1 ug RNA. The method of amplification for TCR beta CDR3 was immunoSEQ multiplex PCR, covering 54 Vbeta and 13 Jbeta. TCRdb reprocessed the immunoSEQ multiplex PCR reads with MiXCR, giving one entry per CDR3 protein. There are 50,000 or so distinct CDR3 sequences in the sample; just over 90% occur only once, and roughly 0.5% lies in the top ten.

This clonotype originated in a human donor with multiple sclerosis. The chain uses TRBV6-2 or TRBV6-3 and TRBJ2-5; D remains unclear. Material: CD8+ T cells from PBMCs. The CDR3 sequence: CASNQPRETQYF. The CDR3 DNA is TGTGCCAGCAACCAACCAAGGGAGACCCAGTACTTC.